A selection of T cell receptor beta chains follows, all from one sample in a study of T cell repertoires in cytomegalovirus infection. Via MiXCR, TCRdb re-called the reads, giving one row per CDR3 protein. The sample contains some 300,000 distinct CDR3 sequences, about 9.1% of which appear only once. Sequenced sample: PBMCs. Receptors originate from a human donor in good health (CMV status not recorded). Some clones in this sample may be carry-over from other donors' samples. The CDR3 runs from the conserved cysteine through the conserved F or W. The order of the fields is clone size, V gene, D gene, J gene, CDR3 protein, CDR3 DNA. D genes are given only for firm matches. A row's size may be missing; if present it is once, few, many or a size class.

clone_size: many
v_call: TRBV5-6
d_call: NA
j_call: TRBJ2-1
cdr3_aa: CASSLAGSSFLDEQFF
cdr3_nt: TGTGCCAGCAGCTTGGCGGGGTCTAGCTTTTTGGATGAGCAGTTCTTC

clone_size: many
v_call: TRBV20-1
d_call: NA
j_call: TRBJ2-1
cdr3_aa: CSSEGNSAYNEQFF
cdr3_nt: TGCAGCAGCGAGGGGAATAGTGCCTACAATGAGCAGTTCTTC

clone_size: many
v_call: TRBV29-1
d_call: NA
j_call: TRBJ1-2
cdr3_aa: CSVRTADYGYTF
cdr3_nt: TGCAGCGTTCGGACAGCAGACTATGGCTACACCTTC

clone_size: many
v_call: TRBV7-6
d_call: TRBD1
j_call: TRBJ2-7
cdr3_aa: CASSSGTGYYEQYF
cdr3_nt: TGTGCCAGCAGTTCCGGGACAGGGTACTACGAGCAGTACTTC

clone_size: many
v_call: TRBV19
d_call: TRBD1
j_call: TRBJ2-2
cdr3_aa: CASSSLWRDRGTGELFF
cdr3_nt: TGTGCCAGCTCCTCCTTGTGGCGGGACAGGGGTACCGGGGAGCTGTTTTTT

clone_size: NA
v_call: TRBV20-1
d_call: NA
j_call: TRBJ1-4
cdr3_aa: CSAPKGANEKLFF
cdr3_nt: TGCAGTGCCCCGAAGGGAGCTAATGAAAAACTGTTTTTT

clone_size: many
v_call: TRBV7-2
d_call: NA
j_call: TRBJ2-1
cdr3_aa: CASSLARISGEQFF
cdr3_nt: TGTGCCAGCAGCTTAGCGCGAATTAGTGGTGAGCAGTTCTTC

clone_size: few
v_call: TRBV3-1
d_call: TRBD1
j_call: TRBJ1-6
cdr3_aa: CASSRTGVDNSPLHF
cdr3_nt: TGTGCCAGCAGCCGGACAGGGGTTGATAATTCACCCCTCCACTTT

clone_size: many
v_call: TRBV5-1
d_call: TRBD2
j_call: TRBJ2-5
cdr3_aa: CASSLEAGKGETQYF
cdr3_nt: TGCGCCAGCAGCTTGGAAGCGGGGAAGGGAGAGACCCAGTACTTC

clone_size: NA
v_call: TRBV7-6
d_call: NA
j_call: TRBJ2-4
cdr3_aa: CASSSSSQGAAKNIQYF
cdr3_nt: TGTGCCAGCAGCTCAAGCTCCCAGGGCGCAGCCAAAAACATTCAGTACTTC

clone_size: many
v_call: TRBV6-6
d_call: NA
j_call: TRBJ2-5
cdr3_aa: CASSTAETQYF
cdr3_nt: TGTGCCAGCAGTACCGCAGAGACCCAGTACTTC

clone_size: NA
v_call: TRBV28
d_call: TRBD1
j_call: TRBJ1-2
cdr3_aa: CVSSSGQGYGYTF
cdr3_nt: TGTGTCAGCAGTTCGGGACAGGGGTATGGCTACACCTTC

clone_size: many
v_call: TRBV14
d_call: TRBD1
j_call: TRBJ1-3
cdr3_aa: CASSPPGTGLSGNTIYF
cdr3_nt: TGTGCCAGCAGCCCCCCTGGGACAGGGCTCTCTGGAAACACCATATATTTT

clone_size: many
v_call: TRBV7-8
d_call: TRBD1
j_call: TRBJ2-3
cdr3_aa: CASSSGQVPNTQYF
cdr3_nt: TGTGCCAGCAGCTCTGGACAGGTTCCAAATACGCAGTATTTT

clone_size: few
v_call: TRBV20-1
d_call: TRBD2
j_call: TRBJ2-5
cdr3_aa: CSARLAGSETQYF
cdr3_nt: TGCAGTGCTAGGCTAGCGGGGTCCGAGACCCAGTACTTC

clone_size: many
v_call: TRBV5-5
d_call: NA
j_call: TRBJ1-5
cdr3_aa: CASSPGPLRGQPQHF
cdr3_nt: TGTGCCAGCAGCCCCGGACCGCTCCGTGGTCAGCCCCAGCATTTT

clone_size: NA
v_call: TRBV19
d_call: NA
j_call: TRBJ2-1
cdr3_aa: CASSIFGFEQFF
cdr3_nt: TGTGCCAGTAGTATTTTCGGATTTGAGCAGTTCTTC

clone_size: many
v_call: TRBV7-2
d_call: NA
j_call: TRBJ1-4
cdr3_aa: CASSPEAFLGRLFF
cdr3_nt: TGTGCCAGCAGCCCCGAGGCCTTCTTGGGGCGACTGTTTTTT

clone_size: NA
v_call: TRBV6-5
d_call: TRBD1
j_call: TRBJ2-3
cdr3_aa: CASSYLGQLTDTQYF
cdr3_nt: TGTGCCAGCAGTTACTTGGGACAGCTCACAGATACGCAGTATTTT

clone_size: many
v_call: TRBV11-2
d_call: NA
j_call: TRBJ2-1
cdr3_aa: CASSLRDRNSNEQFF
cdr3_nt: TGTGCCAGCAGCCTACGAGACAGAAACTCGAATGAGCAGTTCTTC

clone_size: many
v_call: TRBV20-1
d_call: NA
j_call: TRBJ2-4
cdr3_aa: CSAGGLAKNIQYF
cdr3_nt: TGCAGTGCTGGGGGTTTGGCCAAAAACATTCAGTACTTC

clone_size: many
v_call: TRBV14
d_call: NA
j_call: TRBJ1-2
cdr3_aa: CASSRRVYGYTF
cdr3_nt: TGTGCCAGCAGCCGAAGGGTCTATGGCTACACCTTC

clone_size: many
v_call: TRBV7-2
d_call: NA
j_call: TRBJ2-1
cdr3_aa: CASSQRGFNEQFF
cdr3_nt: TGTGCCAGCAGCCAAAGGGGGTTCAATGAGCAGTTCTTC

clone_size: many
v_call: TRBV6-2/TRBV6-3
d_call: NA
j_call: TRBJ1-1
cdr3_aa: CASSYSKTSGFLHTEAFF
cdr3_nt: TGTGCCAGCAGTTACTCGAAAACATCAGGCTTCCTCCACACTGAAGCTTTCTTT

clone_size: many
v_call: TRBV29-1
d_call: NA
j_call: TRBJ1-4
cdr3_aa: CSVGAVRNEKLFF
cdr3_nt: TGCAGCGTTGGGGCGGTCCGAAATGAAAAACTGTTTTTT

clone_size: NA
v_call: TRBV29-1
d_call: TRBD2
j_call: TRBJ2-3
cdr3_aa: CSVEPAGSSTDTQYF
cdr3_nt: TGCAGCGTTGAACCAGCGGGGAGTAGCACAGATACGCAGTATTTT

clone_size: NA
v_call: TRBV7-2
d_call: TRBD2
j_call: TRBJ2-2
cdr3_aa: CASSPPGRRGAGELFF
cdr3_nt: TGTGCCAGCAGCCCCCCTGGGAGGCGGGGGGCCGGGGAGCTGTTTTTT

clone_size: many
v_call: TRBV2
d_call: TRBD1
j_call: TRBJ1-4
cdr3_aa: CASSGGTGREKLFF
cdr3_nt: TGTGCCAGCAGTGGAGGGACAGGGAGAGAAAAACTGTTTTTT

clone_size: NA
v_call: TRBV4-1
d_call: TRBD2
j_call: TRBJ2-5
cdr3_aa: CASSQGVRRGLAGKGKETQYF
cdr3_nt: TGTGCCAGCAGCCAAGGCGTTCGGAGGGGACTAGCGGGGAAAGGGAAAGAGACCCAGTACTTC

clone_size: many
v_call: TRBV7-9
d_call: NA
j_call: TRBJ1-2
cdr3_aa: CASSLDLNYGYTF
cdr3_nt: TGTGCCAGCAGCTTAGATCTGAACTATGGCTACACCTTC

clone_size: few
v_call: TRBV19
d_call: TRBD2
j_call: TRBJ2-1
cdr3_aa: CASSTSGYNEQFF
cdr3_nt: TGTGCCAGTAGCACTAGCGGATACAATGAGCAGTTCTTC

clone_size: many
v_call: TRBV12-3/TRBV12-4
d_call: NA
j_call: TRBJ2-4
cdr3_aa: CASSRLGDKNIQYF
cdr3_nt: TGTGCCAGCAGTCGACTAGGGGACAAAAACATTCAGTACTTC

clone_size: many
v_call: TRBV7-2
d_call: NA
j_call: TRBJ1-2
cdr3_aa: CASSPSKGNGYTF
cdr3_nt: TGTGCCAGCAGCCCATCAAAGGGGAATGGCTACACCTTC

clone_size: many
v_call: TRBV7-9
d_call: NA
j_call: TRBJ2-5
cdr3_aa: CASSPEGARRDETQYF
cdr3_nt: TGTGCCAGCAGCCCCGAAGGGGCCAGAAGGGATGAGACCCAGTACTTC

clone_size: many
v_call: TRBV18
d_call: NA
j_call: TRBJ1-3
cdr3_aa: CASSPSGRTAGNTIYF
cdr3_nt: TGTGCCAGCTCACCCTCAGGCAGGACGGCTGGAAACACCATATATTTT

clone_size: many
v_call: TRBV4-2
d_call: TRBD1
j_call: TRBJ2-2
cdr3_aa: CASSQARLTGVAGELFF
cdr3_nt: TGTGCCAGCAGCCAAGCCCGCCTGACAGGGGTCGCCGGGGAGCTGTTTTTT

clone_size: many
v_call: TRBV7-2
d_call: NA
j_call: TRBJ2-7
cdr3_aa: CASSPFYEQYF
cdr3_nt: TGTGCCAGCAGCCCTTTTTACGAGCAGTACTTC

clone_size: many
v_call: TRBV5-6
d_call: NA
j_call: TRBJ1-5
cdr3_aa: CASSIGGDQPQHF
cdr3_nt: TGTGCCAGCAGCATTGGGGGGGATCAGCCCCAGCATTTT

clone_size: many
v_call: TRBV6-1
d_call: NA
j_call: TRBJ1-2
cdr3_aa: CASSDPGQPYGYTF
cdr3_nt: TGTGCCAGCAGCGATCCGGGACAACCCTATGGCTACACCTTC

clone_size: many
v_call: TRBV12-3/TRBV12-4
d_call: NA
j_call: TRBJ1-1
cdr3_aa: CASNGGQGNTEAFF
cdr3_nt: TGTGCCAGCAACGGGGGCCAGGGGAACACTGAAGCTTTCTTT

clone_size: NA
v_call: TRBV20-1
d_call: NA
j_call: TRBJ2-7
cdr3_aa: CSARGQSTYEQYF
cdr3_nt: TGCAGTGCTAGAGGGCAGTCGACCTACGAGCAGTACTTC

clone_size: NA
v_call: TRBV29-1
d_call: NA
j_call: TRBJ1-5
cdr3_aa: CSVGVGDNQPQHF
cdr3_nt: TGCAGCGTTGGCGTCGGGGACAATCAGCCCCAGCATTTT

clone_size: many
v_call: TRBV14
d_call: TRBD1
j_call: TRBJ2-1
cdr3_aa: CASSQGFTGGFEQFF
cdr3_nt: TGTGCCAGCAGCCAAGGGTTTACAGGGGGCTTCGAGCAGTTCTTC

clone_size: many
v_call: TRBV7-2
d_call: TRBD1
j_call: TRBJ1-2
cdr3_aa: CASSLSRQGWDGYTF
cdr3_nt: TGTGCCAGCAGCTTATCCAGACAGGGTTGGGATGGCTACACCTTC

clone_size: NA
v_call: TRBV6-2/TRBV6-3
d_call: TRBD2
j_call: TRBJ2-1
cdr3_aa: CASSYLGAGGLNEQFF
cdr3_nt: TGTGCCAGCAGTTACTTGGGCGCGGGGGGGCTCAATGAGCAGTTCTTC

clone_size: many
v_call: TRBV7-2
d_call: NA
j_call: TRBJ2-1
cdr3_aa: CASRPGYRYNEQFF
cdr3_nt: TGTGCCAGCAGACCAGGGTACCGCTACAATGAGCAGTTCTTC

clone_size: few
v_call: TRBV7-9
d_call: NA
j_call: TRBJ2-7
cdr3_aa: CASSSPNSSYEQYF
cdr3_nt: TGTGCCAGCAGCTCGCCAAATAGCTCCTACGAGCAGTACTTC

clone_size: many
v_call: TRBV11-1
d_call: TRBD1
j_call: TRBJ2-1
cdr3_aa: CASSSGQVIHEQFF
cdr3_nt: TGTGCCAGCAGCTCGGGACAGGTAATCCATGAGCAGTTCTTC

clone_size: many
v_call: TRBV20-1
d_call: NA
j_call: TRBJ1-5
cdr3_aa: CSARTTGLVNQPQHF
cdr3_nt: TGCAGTGCTAGAACAACAGGGCTAGTAAATCAGCCCCAGCATTTT

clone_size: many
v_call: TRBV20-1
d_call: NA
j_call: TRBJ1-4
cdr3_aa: CSARGGAEKLFF
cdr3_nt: TGCAGTGCAAGAGGGGGGGCCGAAAAACTGTTTTTT

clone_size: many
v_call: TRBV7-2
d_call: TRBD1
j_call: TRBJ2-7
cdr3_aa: CASGTRDSYEQYF
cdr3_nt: TGTGCCAGCGGAACCCGGGACAGCTACGAGCAGTACTTC

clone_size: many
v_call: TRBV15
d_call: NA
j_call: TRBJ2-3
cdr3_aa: CATSPSRDSWDTQYF
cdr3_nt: TGTGCCACCAGCCCTAGCCGGGACTCCTGGGATACGCAGTATTTT

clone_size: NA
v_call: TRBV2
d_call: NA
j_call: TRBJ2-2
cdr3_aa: CASSEPVPGELFF
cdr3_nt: TGTGCCAGCAGTGAACCTGTGCCCGGGGAGCTGTTTTTT

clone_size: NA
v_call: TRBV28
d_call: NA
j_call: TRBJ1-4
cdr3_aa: CASSLQGEKLFF
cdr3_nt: TGTGCCAGCAGTCTACAGGGTGAAAAACTGTTTTTT

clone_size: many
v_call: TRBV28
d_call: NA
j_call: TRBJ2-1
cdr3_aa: CASSWGANEQFF
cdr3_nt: TGTGCCAGCAGTTGGGGAGCCAATGAGCAGTTCTTC

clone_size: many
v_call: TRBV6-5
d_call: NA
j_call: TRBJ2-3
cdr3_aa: CASSYLRAGRDTQYF
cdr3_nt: TGTGCCAGCAGTTACCTGAGAGCCGGCCGGGATACGCAGTATTTT

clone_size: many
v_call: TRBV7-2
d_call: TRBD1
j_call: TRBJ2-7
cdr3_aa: CASSLESDRVHEQYF
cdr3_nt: TGTGCCAGCAGCTTAGAATCCGACAGGGTCCACGAGCAGTACTTC

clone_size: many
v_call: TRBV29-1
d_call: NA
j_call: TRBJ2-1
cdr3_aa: CSVGYGVTGSSYNEQFF
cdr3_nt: TGCAGCGTCGGCTATGGAGTTACAGGGAGCTCCTACAATGAGCAGTTCTTC

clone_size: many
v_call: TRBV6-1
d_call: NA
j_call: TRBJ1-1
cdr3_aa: CASSSPGTEAFF
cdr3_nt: TGTGCCAGCAGTTCCCCGGGAACTGAAGCTTTCTTT

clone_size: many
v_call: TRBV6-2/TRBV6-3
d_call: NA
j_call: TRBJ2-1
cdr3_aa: CASSSASLYSYNEQFF
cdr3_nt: TGTGCCAGCAGTTCCGCTAGTCTTTACTCCTACAATGAGCAGTTCTTC